Reported below is one T cell receptor (beta chain). Its antigen is unidentified. Treatment described: oral pan-JAK inhibitor, 5-10 mg twice daily. This record comes from a study of CD8+ T cells in alopecia areata. TCR sequencing used cDNA made by reverse transcription of extracted RNA. Repertoires were generated with immunoSEQ multiplex PCR, while TCRdb's copy carries only in-frame clones and drops some. The sample comprises about 150,000 clones, 65% of which are singletons, and approximately 0.9% rests with the top ten. Study-wide findings and caveats: Clonality was higher in lesional than normal scalp, especially in alopecia totalis/universalis. Scalp data also include sequences from resident alphabeta T cells of normal skin.

This sequence was found in a human donor with alopecia areata. Material: CD4+ T cells sorted from blood, obtained at week 4, from a patient treated with tofacitinib.

Here the CDR3 reads CASSVRDRGLGELFF. CDR3 in DNA: TGTGCCAGCAGTGTGAGGGACAGGGGTTTAGGGGAGCTGTTTTTT. The rearrangement links TRBV25-1 to TRBJ2-2; 10 positions agree with TRBD1. Germline-derived CDR1 and CDR2 are MGHDK and SYGVNS. The junction had 7 bases not matched to a gene; V was cut back by 4 bases and J by 8 bases. The CDR3 extends over 15 amino acids.